Sequencing of this T cell receptor (beta chain) was carried out in a study of blood T cell repertoires in COVID-19. Germline values: CDR1 MNHEY, CDR2 SVGAGI. This CDR3 is 15 amino acids long. Trimming cost V 6 bases and J 0 bases; bases outside gene matches: 4. TCRdb's copy holds only in-frame clones and misses some; the assay was immunoSEQ multiplex PCR. The data hold 70,000 to 95,000 clones, with 70% to 85% observed a single time. The chain couples TRBV6-5 to TRBJ2-1, with TRBD2 matching over 8 bases. Sequenced material: peripheral blood. The clonotype originates from a woman between 50 and 59 years old with acute or convalescent COVID-19. The CDR3 DNA reads as TGTGCCAGCAGGAGCGGGGGTTACTCCTACAATGAGCAGTTCTTC. Translating gives CASRSGGYSYNEQFF.